This T cell receptor beta chain was documented in a study of T cell repertoires in cytomegalovirus infection. From the reads, TCRdb called clonotypes with MiXCR, one entry per CDR3 protein. The table has around 260,000 distinct CDR3 sequences, about 25% seen once; the top ten hold 11% to 15%. Deletions cut 0 bases from V and 0 bases from J, with 5 bases between. The CDR3 is made up of 15 amino acids. The V gene's germline CDR1 is SGHAT and CDR2 FQNNGV. Sequenced sample: PBMCs. V gene TRBV11-2 combines with J gene TRBJ1-4; no clear D gene. The source of this sequence is a human donor in good health (CMV status not recorded). Some clones in this sample may be carry-over from other donors' samples. CDR3 amino acids: CASSLERTTNEKLFF. As DNA, the CDR3 is TGTGCCAGCAGCTTAGAACGAACAACTAATGAAAAACTGTTTTTT.